The 21 T cell receptor beta chains given below trace back to one sample, sequenced in a study of read filtering for tumor transcriptome and immune sequencing. The library was built from around 380 ng RNA with molecular barcoded adaptors for alpha/delta and beta/gamma chains. One entry per CDR3 protein results from TCRdb running MiXCR on the reads. The sample records tens of thousands of distinct CDR3 sequences, 20% to 25% being singletons. Sequencing was performed on a population of CD138-negative cells sorted from bone marrow. The origin of the receptors is a donor at least 40 years old with multiple myeloma.

Regarding this clonotype: One end of the junction does not line up with germline, which may come from a read error. The CDR3 region is CASSLGALSSVATNERLFF. Written as DNA, the CDR3 is TGCGCCAGCAGCCTGGGGGCGCTATCCTCCGTTGCAACTAATGAAAGACTGTTTTTT. V usage is TRBV5-1 and J usage is TRBJ1-4; D may be TRBD1 (6 bases). This CDR3 is built from 19 residues. Germline V gene data show CDR1 as SGHRS and CDR2 as YFSETQ.

V is TRBV5-1 and J is TRBJ2-1; 8 bases line up with TRBD2. The CDR3 sequence is 14 residues long. Germline V CDR1 and CDR2: SGHRS, YFSETQ. Losses at the gene ends were 3 bases for V and 5 bases for J; bases not matched to a gene: 4. CDR3 sequence (DNA): TGCGCCAGCAGCTCCGGGGGGGCCAACAATGAGCAGTTCTTC. This translates into CASSSGGANNEQFF.

Many counts were recorded for this clonotype. The chain uses TRBV6-6 and TRBJ2-3; D perhaps matches TRBD1 (5 bases). The CDR3 has 13 amino acids. V lost 7 bases, J lost 0 bases, and 8 bases lay in between. CDR1 MNHNY and CDR2 SVGAGI come from the germline V gene (reference sequence). Written as DNA, the CDR3 is TGTGCCAGCAAAAAGGGGAGCACAGATACGCAGTATTTT. Protein sequence: CASKKGSTDTQYF.

To note about this clonotype: A single base separates this from a much larger clone, so it may be a read error. The V and J genes are TRBV20-1 and TRBJ2-2, with D possibly matching TRBD2 (6 bases). This CDR3 comprises 15 residues. From germline, CDR1 is DFQATT and CDR2 SNEGSKA (reference sequence). CDR3 sequence reads: CNASMAGPNTGELFF. In nucleotides, the CDR3 is TGCAATGCCAGTATGGCGGGACCTAACACCGGGGAGCTGTTTTTT.

In the case of this clonotype: A single base separates this from a much larger clone, so it may be a read error. The chain has TRBV5-1 and TRBJ2-3; D gene unclear. Germline CDR1 reads SGHRS; CDR2 reads YFSETQ. The CDR3 totals 18 residues. The DNA of the CDR3 is TGCGCCAACAGCTTGCGCACTCTCCGAACTTCGAGCACAGATACGCAGTATTTT. Its translation: CANSLRTLRTSSTDTQYF.

There are many counts of this clonotype. The gene calls are TRBV3-1 and TRBJ2-1; D not certain. This CDR3 comprises 15 residues. Germline lookup yields CDR1 LGHDT and CDR2 YNNKEL (reference sequence). Trimming took off 0 bases at V and 5 bases at J, with 11 bases between the two ends. CDR3 bases: TGTGCCAGCAGCCAAGATAGATCCTGGCACAATGAGCAGTTCTTC. Encoded protein: CASSQDRSWHNEQFF.

The rearrangement links TRBV28 to TRBJ1-5, with D uncertain. CDR3 length: 12 amino acids. The germline V gene has CDR1 MDHEN and CDR2 SYDVKM. Trimming left V 3 bases short and J 5 bases short, with 5 bases between. DNA of the CDR3: TGTGCCAGCAGTTTCGGGCATCAGCCCCAGCATTTT. It codes for CASSFGHQPQHF.

CDR3 amino acids: CASSLGVGAEAFF. CDR3 nucleotide sequence: TGTGCCAGCAGCTTAGGGGTTGGGGCTGAAGCTTTCTTT. The chain carries TRBV7-2 and TRBJ1-1; D is undetermined. With 1 base removed from V and 6 bases from J, the gap between germline ends came to 9 bases. The CDR3 consists of 13 residues. Germline V gene data show CDR1 as SGHTA and CDR2 as FQGNSA.

This clonotype was counted many times. This sequence joins TRBV11-2 and TRBJ2-3; D is perhaps TRBD1 (5 bases). Between the trimmed V and J ends, which lost 1 base and 4 bases, there was a span of 12 bases. This CDR3 comprises 15 residues. The germline CDR1 and CDR2 sequences are SGHAT and FQNNGV. This CDR3 reads CASSLVAGMPDTQYF. Here the CDR3 DNA reads TGTGCCAGCAGCTTAGTCGCAGGGATGCCAGATACGCAGTATTTT.

In this sample, this clonotype turned up many times. The chain is built from TRBV7-9 and TRBJ1-1; no clear D. This CDR3 has 13 amino acids. The V end lost 2 bases, the J end lost 7 bases, and 11 bases lay between the germline ends. CDR1 is SEHNR and CDR2 is FQNEAQ in the germline V gene (reference sequence). This chain's CDR3 is CASSLYGDGEAFF. The CDR3 coding sequence is TGTGCCAGCAGCTTATATGGGGATGGTGAAGCTTTCTTT.

Notes on this clonotype: Only one base separates this from a far larger clonotype, so it likely reflects a read error. This CDR3 is missing its conserved last phenylalanine or tryptophan, likely due to a read error. The J gene is TRBJ1-5, the V gene TRBV12-3 or TRBV12-4; weak D call: TRBD1 (6 bases). Trimming removed 2 bases from V and 6 bases from J, with 11 bases in between. The CDR3 has 14 amino acids. CDR3 DNA sequence: TGTGCCAGCAGTTTAACAGGGAGCTTTCAGCCCCAGCATTCT. It yields the protein CASSLTGSFQPQHS.

Many counts were recorded for this clonotype. J is TRBJ2-3 and V is TRBV28; TRBD2 agrees at 12 bases. The CDR3 runs 16 residues. V gave up 6 bases and J gave up 2 bases; unmatched junction bases: 6. Germline V gene data show CDR1 as MDHEN and CDR2 as SYDVKM. The CDR3 DNA sequence: TGTGCCAGCAGCAAACGACTAGCGGGAGACACAGATACGCAGTATTTT. This encodes CASSKRLAGDTDTQYF.

Ten or more counts support this clonotype. The chain couples TRBV12-3 or TRBV12-4 to TRBJ2-7, with D perhaps being TRBD1 or TRBD2 (6 bases each). Deletions cut 7 bases from V and 0 bases from J, with 13 bases between. The CDR3 runs 14 residues. CDR3 DNA: TGTGCCAGCACCCCCGGGGGCTCCTCCTACGAGCAGTACTTC. Residues: CASTPGGSSYEQYF.

This clonotype was counted ten times or more. The germline gene is not matched at one end of the junction; a read error may be the cause. The J gene is TRBJ2-5, the V gene TRBV2, with D maybe TRBD1 (6 bases). Germline CDR1 and CDR2: SNHLY and FYNNEI. This CDR3 is built from 16 residues. As DNA, the CDR3 is TGTGCCAGCAGGAGATTGACAGGTCCCTACCAAGGGACCCAGTACTTC. Encoded protein: CASRRLTGPYQGTQYF.

In its sample, this clonotype was seen many times. J is TRBJ1-1 and V is TRBV5-1; 12 bases line up with TRBD1. In germline, CDR1 is SGHRS, CDR2 YFSETQ. The CDR3 length is 14 residues. V was clipped by 4 bases and J by 12 bases; unmatched bases: 10. In nucleotides, the CDR3 is TGCGCCAGCAGCGAAGGGACAGGGGGCGCGGTCTCTTTCTTT. It yields the protein CASSEGTGGAVSFF.

The genes are TRBV28 and TRBJ1-2; D is possibly TRBD1 (5 bases). V lost 10 bases and J lost 8, with 14 bases in between. The CDR3 is 11 residues long. Germline CDR1 reads MDHEN; CDR2 reads SYDVKM. CDR3 in DNA: TGTGCCACCTACCGGGACCGAGGCTACACCTTC. As protein: CATYRDRGYTF.

The chain uses TRBV7-9 and TRBJ1-1; D is ambiguous. CDR1 and CDR2 (germline): SEHNR, FQNEAQ (reference sequence). The CDR3 is 13 amino acids. Trimming shortened V by 8 bases and J by 4 bases, and 14 bases separated the two germline ends. The CDR3 reads CASGLTGGTEAFF. Written as DNA, the CDR3 is TGTGCCAGCGGCCTTACCGGTGGCACTGAAGCTTTCTTT.

This clonotype was counted only a few times. The gene calls are TRBV2 and TRBJ2-1; 9 bases match TRBD2. Germline V gene sequence: CDR1 SNHLY, CDR2 FYNNEI. The CDR3 extends over 16 amino acids. The trim removed 3 bases at V and 1 base at J, leaving 4 bases unmatched. This chain's CDR3 is CASSERGGNSYNEQFF. CDR3 nucleotides: TGTGCCAGCAGTGAGCGGGGGGGGAATTCCTACAATGAGCAGTTCTTC.

As regards this clonotype: One junction end does not reproduce the germline sequence, and a read error may be involved. V and J are TRBV5-1 and TRBJ2-6; a weak D match, TRBD1 (5 bases). The CDR3 is 15 amino acids. Germline lookup yields CDR1 SGHRS and CDR2 YFSETQ. CDR3 DNA: TGCGCCAGCAGCTTGGTTGACTCTGGGGCCAACGCCCTGACTTTC. Translation: CASSLVDSGANALTF.

This clonotype occurred many times. This CDR3 is CASSQDQQAFYEQYF. CDR3 coding DNA: TGTGCCAGCAGCCAAGATCAACAGGCATTCTACGAGCAGTACTTC. The V and J genes are TRBV4-2 and TRBJ2-7, with D tentatively TRBD1 (5 bases). Trimming shortened V by 0 bases and J by 3 bases, and 12 bases separated the two germline ends. This CDR3 region has 15 residues. Germline CDR1 is LGHNA and CDR2 is YNFKEQ.

This clonotype was observed many times. The chain uses TRBV6-2 or TRBV6-3 and TRBJ1-5; TRBD1 agrees at 7 bases. After removal of 5 bases from V and 4 bases from J, the junction contained 8 bases not matched to a gene. The length of the CDR3 is 15 residues. The germline CDR1 and CDR2 sequences are MNHEY and SVGEGT. The CDR3 coding sequence is TGTGCCAGCAGTCATGACAGGGCGACTAATCAGCCCCAGCATTTT. Protein: CASSHDRATNQPQHF.